The rows below give T cell receptor beta chains drawn from one sample of a study of CD8+CD57+ T cells in acquired aplastic anemia. TCRdb fed the reads into MiXCR, producing one record per CDR3 protein. The sample includes 80,000 or so distinct CDR3 sequences, roughly 72% seen only once; the top ten take roughly 80%. The sequenced sample consisted of sorted CD4+, CD8+, or CD8+CD57+ T cells (not recorded which) from PBMCs. These receptors all come from a human donor with aplastic anemia. The CDR3 runs from the conserved cysteine through the conserved F or W. The D gene is left open where the match is weak. Clone sizes are given selectively: once, few, many, or a class where the clone is expanded.

V gene,D gene,J gene,clone size,CDR3 protein,CDR3 DNA
TRBV7-2,-,TRBJ1-1,-,CASSLEAGTEAFF,TGTGCCAGCAGCTTAGAGGCAGGGACTGAAGCTTTCTTT
TRBV2,TRBD2,TRBJ2-5,-,CASRGTSGAETQYF,TGTGCCAGCAGGGGGACTAGCGGGGCAGAGACCCAGTACTTC
TRBV5-6,TRBD1,TRBJ1-1,-,CASSLRQGASTEAFF,TGTGCCAGCAGCCTTCGACAGGGGGCGAGCACTGAAGCTTTCTTT
TRBV19,-,TRBJ2-7,-,CASSTPRLYF,TGTGCCAGTAGTACGCCCCGCTTGTACTTC
TRBV15,TRBD1,TRBJ1-5,-,CATSFADRGSNQPQHF,TGTGCCACCAGCTTCGCGGACAGGGGCAGCAATCAGCCCCAGCATTTT
TRBV2,-,TRBJ1-1,few,CASSEGAYTEAFF,TGTGCCAGCAGTGAGGGGGCGTACACTGAAGCTTTCTTT
TRBV6-1,TRBD1,TRBJ1-5,-,CASTWTGDSNQPQHF,TGTGCCAGCACCTGGACAGGGGATAGCAATCAGCCCCAGCATTTT
TRBV20-1,-,TRBJ1-5,many,CSAPFGAGSNQPQHF,TGCAGTGCGCCCTTCGGGGCAGGTAGCAATCAGCCCCAGCATTTT
TRBV10-3,TRBD1,TRBJ2-2,-,CAISERGQKNTGELFF,TGTGCCATCAGTGAACGGGGACAGAAGAACACCGGGGAGCTGTTTTTT
TRBV5-1,-,TRBJ2-3,many,CASSSASLGPGVSTDTQYF,TGCGCCAGCAGCTCCGCTAGCCTGGGGCCCGGGGTGAGCACAGATACGCAGTATTTT
TRBV10-3,TRBD1,TRBJ2-5,-,CASSESGQGSLETQYF,TGTGCCAGCAGTGAGTCGGGACAGGGGAGTTTGGAGACCCAGTACTTC
TRBV24-1,-,TRBJ2-3,few,CATSPDSGTADTQYF,TGTGCCACCAGTCCAGATTCAGGGACTGCAGATACGCAGTATTTT
TRBV28,TRBD1,TRBJ1-2,few,CASSLEDRGLLGYTF,TGTGCCAGCAGTTTAGAGGACAGGGGGCTCTTGGGCTACACCTTC
TRBV6-1,-,TRBJ2-5,-,CASSPTPSGGETQYF,TGTGCCAGCAGTCCGACCCCCTCCGGAGGCGAGACCCAGTACTTC
TRBV6-6,-,TRBJ2-5,-,CASSYDSQETQYF,TGTGCCAGCAGCTATGACAGTCAGGAGACCCAGTACTTC
TRBV29-1,TRBD1,TRBJ2-1,few,CSGDRGVRGEQFF,TGCAGCGGGGACAGGGGGGTGAGGGGGGAGCAGTTCTTC
TRBV20-1,-,TRBJ1-2,-,CSARDPGRLYYTF,TGCAGTGCTAGAGATCCAGGGAGACTATACTACACCTTC
TRBV20-1,-,TRBJ1-4,-,CSATRRSEKLFF,TGCAGTGCGACCAGGAGGTCTGAAAAACTGTTTTTT
TRBV25-1,TRBD1,TRBJ2-2,-,CASSRTGTNTGELFF,TGTGCCAGCAGTAGGACAGGGACGAACACCGGGGAGCTGTTTTTT
TRBV19,TRBD1,TRBJ2-7,-,CASTAGTGPSYEQYF,TGTGCCAGTACCGCCGGGACAGGGCCCTCCTACGAGCAGTACTTC
TRBV2,TRBD1,TRBJ2-3,-,CAGRTGGIDTQYF,TGTGCCGGCAGGACAGGGGGTATAGATACGCAGTATTTT
TRBV2,TRBD1,TRBJ1-2,-,CASVPGQGIGYTF,TGTGCCAGCGTACCGGGACAGGGGATTGGCTACACCTTC
TRBV2,TRBD2,TRBJ2-7,-,CASKGGGAEEQYF,TGTGCCAGCAAGGGCGGGGGGGCTGAAGAGCAGTACTTC
TRBV24-1,-,TRBJ2-3,-,CATSEPKGPPFSDTQYF,TGTGCCACCAGTGAACCTAAAGGGCCACCCTTCTCAGATACGCAGTATTTT
TRBV10-3,-,TRBJ2-1,-,CAISDLGQAEQFF,TGTGCCATCAGTGATTTGGGGCAAGCTGAGCAGTTCTTC
TRBV11-2,-,TRBJ2-7,few,CASSMGGLNSYEQYF,TGTGCCAGCAGCATGGGGGGACTTAACTCCTACGAGCAGTACTTC
TRBV12-3/TRBV12-4,-,TRBJ2-7,-,CASSPTGTSSYEQYF,TGTGCCAGCAGTCCCACAGGTACTAGCTCCTACGAGCAGTACTTC
TRBV9,-,TRBJ1-1,-,CASSVDSWAPEAFF,TGTGCCAGCAGCGTAGACTCGTGGGCACCAGAAGCTTTCTTT
TRBV7-3,TRBD2,TRBJ2-2,-,CASSYSGTSGTTGELFF,TGTGCCAGCAGCTACTCCGGGACTAGCGGAACCACCGGGGAGCTGTTTTTT
TRBV15,-,TRBJ2-5,-,CATSRDWGQVETQYF,TGTGCCACCAGCAGAGACTGGGGGCAGGTGGAGACCCAGTACTTC
TRBV19,-,TRBJ1-5,-,CASSSDVGFQPQHF,TGTGCCAGTAGTAGTGACGTCGGTTTTCAGCCCCAGCATTTT
TRBV10-3,-,TRBJ2-7,-,CAISEVILVGLKSYEQYF,TGTGCCATCAGTGAAGTTATTTTGGTGGGGCTAAAATCCTACGAGCAGTACTTC
TRBV28,-,TRBJ1-3,many,CASREGRIYSGNTIYF,TGTGCCAGCAGAGAAGGACGGATCTACTCTGGAAACACCATATATTTT
TRBV7-9,-,TRBJ2-7,few,CASGVTNRYEQYF,TGTGCCAGCGGGGTCACTAATCGCTACGAGCAGTACTTC
TRBV10-3,TRBD1,TRBJ1-2,-,CAISGGQENYGYTF,TGTGCCATCAGTGGGGGACAGGAAAACTATGGCTACACCTTC
TRBV7-8,-,TRBJ2-7,-,CASSFLTYEQYF,TGTGCCAGCAGCTTTTTAACCTACGAGCAGTACTTC
TRBV12-3/TRBV12-4,TRBD1,TRBJ1-3,-,CASSPDRGPTIYF,TGTGCCAGCAGCCCGGACAGGGGGCCAACCATATATTTT
TRBV9,-,TRBJ1-6,-,CASSVDEGSNSPLHF,TGTGCCAGCAGCGTAGATGAGGGGAGCAATTCACCCCTCCACTTT
TRBV7-9,-,TRBJ1-5,-,CASAREDQPQHF,TGTGCCAGCGCGAGGGAAGATCAGCCCCAGCATTTT
TRBV10-3,-,TRBJ2-3,-,CASSDSEDAGDSQYF,TGTGCCAGCAGTGACTCAGAGGACGCTGGGGATTCGCAGTATTTT
TRBV27,TRBD2,TRBJ2-7,-,CASSPWEGEQYF,TGTGCCAGCAGCCCCTGGGAGGGGGAGCAGTACTTC
TRBV12-3/TRBV12-4,TRBD1,TRBJ1-6,-,CASSFTGDNSPLHF,TGTGCCAGCAGCTTTACAGGGGATAATTCACCCCTCCACTTT
TRBV24-1,-,TRBJ2-1,once,CATSDSFGVVNEQFF,TGTGCCACCAGTGATTCCTTCGGAGTGGTGAATGAGCAGTTCTTC
TRBV2,-,TRBJ1-4,-,CASVTAVGEKLFF,TGTGCCAGCGTCACTGCCGTTGGGGAAAAACTGTTTTTT
TRBV20-1,TRBD1,TRBJ1-1,-,CSTRDLSGTGANTEAFF,TGCAGTACTAGAGATCTTTCCGGGACAGGGGCCAACACTGAAGCTTTCTTT
TRBV29-1,-,TRBJ2-3,-,CSVATAFTDTQYF,TGCAGCGTCGCGACAGCCTTCACAGATACGCAGTATTTT
TRBV2,-,TRBJ2-7,-,CASGGIPYEQYF,TGTGCCAGCGGAGGCATACCCTACGAGCAGTACTTC
TRBV7-8,TRBD2,TRBJ2-5,many,CASSLWAGGPGETQYF,TGTGCCAGCAGCTTATGGGCGGGGGGGCCCGGAGAGACCCAGTACTTC
TRBV19,-,TRBJ2-7,-,CASSIGTSYEQYF,TGTGCCAGTAGTATCGGCACCTCCTACGAGCAGTACTTC
TRBV7-3,TRBD2,TRBJ2-3,-,CASSGTSGIRAGF,TGTGCCAGCAGCGGGACTAGCGGGATTCGAGCCGGTTTT
TRBV4-3,-,TRBJ2-1,many,CASSQDQLSEVDNEQFF,TGCGCCAGCAGCCAAGATCAGCTTAGCGAGGTGGACAATGAGCAGTTCTTC
TRBV19,-,TRBJ2-7,-,CASEGHDSPYEQYF,TGTGCCAGTGAAGGGCACGATTCACCCTACGAGCAGTACTTC
TRBV2,-,TRBJ2-7,-,CASRRTEISSYEQYF,TGTGCCAGCAGGAGAACAGAAATCAGCTCCTACGAGCAGTACTTC